Below are 24 T cell receptor beta chains sequenced from a single sample in a study of cytomegalovirus exposure and HLA in healthy donors. It was with 60 Vbeta and 13 Jbeta primers that the PCR ran. Sequenced by immunoSEQ multiplex PCR; TCRdb stores in-frame clones only, minus some. Counted here are fewer than 250,000 clones, approximately 78% occurring once; the ten biggest clones make up around 2.8%. The specimen sequenced was PBMCs. The receptors were sampled from a man under 40 in good health and CMV-seronegative.

The chain links TRBV29-1 to TRBJ2-3; 9 bases line up with TRBD2. Per the germline V gene, CDR1 is SQVTM and CDR2 is ANQGSEA. V lost 4 bases and J lost 4; bases outside the gene matches: 6. CDR3 length equals 14 residues. CDR3: CSVALAGIADTQYF. The CDR3 region has the DNA TGCAGCGTTGCTCTAGCGGGGATAGCAGATACGCAGTATTTT.

The genes are TRBV13 and TRBJ2-7; 7 positions agree with TRBD1. CDR1 PRHDT and CDR2 FYEKMQ come from the germline V gene (reference sequence). The CDR3 consists of 12 residues. Trimming took 7 bases from V and 2 from J; bases not matched to a gene: 2. CDR3 sequence: CASKQGTYEQYF. CDR3 sequence (DNA): TGTGCCAGCAAACAGGGGACCTACGAGCAGTACTTC.

The chain uses TRBV15 and TRBJ1-2; 7 bases are shared with TRBD1. The CDR3 contains 14 residues. Germline CDR1 is LNHNV and CDR2 is YYDKDF (reference sequence). The V and J ends lost 1 base and 5 bases, in that order; junction bases with no gene match: 4. For the CDR3, the DNA is TGTGCCACCAGCAGAGTTGGGACAGCTTATGGCTACACCTTC. It specifies CATSRVGTAYGYTF. Complete variable domain (other parts from reference TRBV15 and TRBJ1-2): DAMVIQNPRYQVTQFGKPVTLSCSQTLNHNVMYWYQQKSSQAPKLLFHYYDKDFNNEADTPDNFQSRRPNTSFCFLDIRSPGLGDTAMYLCATSRVGTAYGYTFGSGTRLTVV.

V is TRBV18 and J is TRBJ1-2; unclear D gene. CDR3 size: 11 residues. Germline CDR1 is KGHSH and CDR2 is LQKENI. Trimming cost V 3 bases and J 7 bases, with 6 bases left between them. The CDR3 DNA reads TGTGCCAGCTCACCGAGCTCTGGCTACACCTTC. This sequence encodes CASSPSSGYTF.

This clone occurred once. The CDR3 region is CASSEGQGRGEQYF. The CDR3 DNA is TGTGCCAGCAGCGAGGGACAGGGTCGAGGCGAGCAGTACTTC. This chain connects TRBV9 to TRBJ2-7; TRBD1 agrees at 9 bases. The V segment lost 3 bases and the J segment 6 bases; nucleotides outside the gene matches: 7. The CDR3 contains 14 residues. The germline gives CDR1 SGDLS, CDR2 YYNGEE. Complete variable domain (other parts from reference TRBV9 and TRBJ2-7): DSGVTQTPKHLITATGQRVTLRCSPRSGDLSVYWYQQSLDQGLQFLIQYYNGEERAKGNILERFSAQQFPDLHSELNLSSLELGDSALYFCASSEGQGRGEQYFGPGTRLTVT.

This clone was counted a few times. J is TRBJ2-3 and V is TRBV2; D gene uncertain. The CDR3 is 10 amino acids. Germline values: CDR1 SNHLY, CDR2 FYNNEI. The V and J ends lost 11 bases and 6 bases respectively, with 9 bases between them. The CDR3 coding sequence is TGTGCCTCCGAGAGGGATACGCAGTATTTT. As protein: CASERDTQYF.

This clone was seen a few times. CDR3 in amino acids: CASSAGTGGRETQYF. The CDR3 DNA reads TGTGCCAGCAGCGCGGGGACAGGGGGTAGGGAGACCCAGTACTTC. The V gene is TRBV7-9, the J gene TRBJ2-5, with 11 positions matching TRBD1. The trim removed 5 bases at V and 5 bases at J, leaving 7 bases unmatched. This CDR3 has 15 residues. Looked up from germline, CDR1 is SEHNR and CDR2 is FQNEAQ (reference sequence). The full variable domain, its missing parts supplied by reference TRBV7-9 and TRBJ2-5, is DTGVSQNPRHKITKRGQNVTFRCDPISEHNRLYWYRQTLGQGPEFLTYFQNEAQLEKSRLLSDRFSAERPKGSFSTLEIQRTEQGDSAMYLCASSAGTGGRETQYFGPGTRLLVL.

Concerning this clone itself: One end of the junction does not line up with germline, which may come from a read error. This chain uses TRBV9 with TRBJ2-6; 7 bases are a match to TRBD1. This CDR3 contains 16 residues. CDR1 is SGDLS, CDR2 YYNGEE, per germline. For the CDR3, the DNA is TGTGCCAGCAGCCTTCACACAGGGGCCGGGGCCAGCGTCCTGACTTTC. It yields the protein CASSLHTGAGASVLTF.

For this clone: Other DNA sequences in the same sample also yield this CDR3. V is TRBV28 and J is TRBJ2-3, with D perhaps matching TRBD2 (7 bases). Deletions cut 4 bases from V and 6 bases from J, with 11 bases between. Germline V gene data show CDR1 as MDHEN and CDR2 as SYDVKM. This CDR3 comprises 13 residues. The CDR3 loop is CASSWGGGDTQYF. In DNA, the CDR3 is TGTGCCAGCAGTTGGGGAGGGGGGGATACGCAGTATTTT.

The chain couples TRBV7-2 to TRBJ2-4; weak D call: TRBD1 (6 bases). The germline gives CDR1 SGHTA, CDR2 FQGNSA. The CDR3 has 14 residues. V was cut by 5 bases and J by 2 bases, with 10 bases left in between. The CDR3 reads CASSRGQTKNIQYF. As DNA, the CDR3 is TGTGCCAGCAGCCGGGGACAAACCAAAAACATTCAGTACTTC.

The chain joins TRBV6-1 to TRBJ1-4; the D gene is possibly TRBD1 (6 bases). V dropped 1 base and J dropped 8 bases, with 14 bases sitting between them. CDR1 MNHNS and CDR2 SASEGT come from the germline V gene. This CDR3 has 15 amino acids. The CDR3 loop reads CASSEGDRIFEKLFF. In DNA form, the CDR3 reads TGTGCCAGCAGTGAAGGAGACAGGATATTCGAAAAACTGTTTTTT.

The rearrangement links TRBV19 to TRBJ1-5, with TRBD1 matching over 10 bases. The CDR3 covers 15 residues. Looked up from germline, CDR1 is LNHDA and CDR2 is SQIVND (reference sequence). With V trimmed by 3 bases and J by 11 bases, 10 bases remained unmatched. CDR3 bases: TGTGCCAGTAGTATTCCCGGGACAGGGGCCGGGTCCCAGCATTTT. The encoded protein is CASSIPGTGAGSQHF.

V and J are TRBV6-5 and TRBJ2-7; 7 bases map to TRBD1. The CDR3 is made up of 13 amino acids. The germline V gene has CDR1 MNHEY and CDR2 SVGAGI. V was clipped by 9 bases and J by 2 bases; unmatched bases: 7. The CDR3 DNA is TGTGCCAGGCCGGGACAGTCCACCTACGAGCAGTACTTC. Its translation is CARPGQSTYEQYF.

This clone was found a few times. The rearrangement uses TRBV10-2 and TRBJ2-7; D ambiguous. This CDR3 comprises 12 residues. V lost 6 bases to trimming and J lost 3 bases, with 9 bases between them. The germline CDR1 and CDR2 sequences are WSHSY and SAAADI. The CDR3: CASSPNNYEQYF. CDR3 DNA sequence: TGCGCCAGCAGCCCGAACAACTACGAGCAGTACTTC.

This clone was picked up a small number of times. The J gene is TRBJ2-7, the V gene TRBV6-5, with TRBD1 identical over 10 bases. The length of the CDR3 is 14 residues. After removal of 5 bases from V and 3 bases from J, the junction contained 4 bases not matched to a gene. Germline CDR1 is MNHEY and CDR2 is SVGAGI. The CDR3 loop reads CASSRDRGSYEQYF. CDR3 sequence (DNA): TGTGCCAGCAGTAGGGACAGGGGCAGCTACGAGCAGTACTTC.

The chain has TRBV7-2 and TRBJ1-2; no clear D gene. V lost 1 base and J lost 2, with 8 bases in between. This CDR3 contains 14 residues. Germline-derived CDR1 and CDR2 are SGHTA and FQGNSA. CDR3 loop: CASSLESVNYGYTF. The CDR3 region has the DNA TGTGCCAGCAGCTTAGAGTCGGTGAACTATGGCTACACCTTC.

This rearrangement joins TRBV6-4 to TRBJ1-1; D is ambiguous. The germline V gene encodes CDR1 MRHNA and CDR2 SNTAGT. The CDR3 covers 13 residues. The ends were cut back, 2 bases at V and 5 bases at J, with 9 bases in the middle. The CDR3 loop is CASSDRGSTEAFF. The CDR3 region has the DNA TGTGCCAGCAGTGACCGAGGGTCTACTGAAGCTTTCTTT.

The chain couples TRBV27 to TRBJ2-1, with TRBD1 matching 9 bases. V lost 7 bases, J lost 4 bases, and 2 bases stayed unmatched. The CDR3 is made up of 13 amino acids. Germline values: CDR1 MNHEY, CDR2 SMNVEV (reference sequence). The CDR3 region is CASTGTGYNEQFF. The CDR3 nucleotides are TGTGCCAGCACCGGGACAGGGTACAATGAGCAGTTCTTC.

This chain links TRBV7-2 with TRBJ2-7; 10 bases map to TRBD1. Germline CDR1 reads SGHTA; CDR2 reads FQGNSA. V shed 3 bases, J shed 2 bases, and the junction held 4 bases outside the gene matches. This CDR3 region has 15 residues. The CDR3 bases are TGTGCCAGCAGCTTCCCCGGGACAGGGGCCTACGAGCAGTACTTC. Translated: CASSFPGTGAYEQYF.

This clone has just one count. The chain combines TRBV9 with TRBJ2-2; TRBD2 matches at 9 bases. The CDR3 totals 17 residues. V lost 0 bases and J lost 5; bases outside the gene matches: 8. Germline CDR1 reads SGDLS; CDR2 reads YYNGEE. The CDR3 sequence is CASSVDGRGGPTGELFF. The CDR3, as DNA: TGTGCCAGCAGCGTAGATGGGCGGGGGGGTCCTACCGGGGAGCTGTTTTTT.

The chain couples TRBV7-9 to TRBJ1-2, with a weak D call TRBD1 (6 bases). The CDR3 runs 13 residues. The germline gives CDR1 SEHNR, CDR2 FQNEAQ (reference sequence). The ends were cut back, 6 bases at V and 8 bases at J, with 16 bases in the middle. CDR3 nucleotide sequence: TGTGCCAGCAGGTCAACAGGGCCGCAGGGCTACACCTTC. As protein: CASRSTGPQGYTF.

As DNA, the CDR3 is TGCGCCAGCAGCCAAGACGCCGGGGGGTCCGAAGAGACCCAGTACTTC. Translating it yields CASSQDAGGSEETQYF. The J gene is TRBJ2-5, the V gene TRBV4-1; 7 bases line up with TRBD2. The CDR3 totals 16 residues. The V gene's germline CDR1 is MGHRA and CDR2 YSYEKL. V lost 0 bases, J lost 3 bases, and 7 bases stayed unmatched.

The rearrangement links TRBV27 to TRBJ2-1; TRBD1 aligns across 7 bases. The V and J ends lost 6 bases and 7 bases, in that order; junction bases with no gene match: 9. The CDR3 sequence is 14 residues long. Germline V gene data show CDR1 as MNHEY and CDR2 as SMNVEV (reference sequence). The CDR3 is CASSPGTVPNEQFF. In nucleotides, the CDR3 is TGTGCCAGCAGCCCTGGGACAGTACCAAATGAGCAGTTCTTC.

J is TRBJ2-1 and V is TRBV4-3, with D possibly matching TRBD1 (5 bases). The CDR3 length is 14 residues. In germline, CDR1 is LGHNA, CDR2 YSLEER. V shed 1 base and J shed 10 bases, with 14 bases lying between them. This CDR3 is CASSQGKGFGEQFF. CDR3 in DNA: TGCGCCAGCAGCCAAGGAAAGGGGTTCGGAGAGCAGTTCTTC.